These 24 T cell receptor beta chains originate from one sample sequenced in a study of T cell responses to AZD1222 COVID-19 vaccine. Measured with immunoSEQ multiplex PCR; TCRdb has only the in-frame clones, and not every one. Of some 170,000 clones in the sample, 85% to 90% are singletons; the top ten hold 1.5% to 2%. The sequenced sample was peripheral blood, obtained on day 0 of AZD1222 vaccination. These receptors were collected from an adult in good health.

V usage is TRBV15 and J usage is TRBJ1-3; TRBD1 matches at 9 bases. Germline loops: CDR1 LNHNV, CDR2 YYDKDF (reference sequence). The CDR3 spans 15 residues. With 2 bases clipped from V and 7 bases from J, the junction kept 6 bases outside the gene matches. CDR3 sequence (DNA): TGTGCCACCAGCAGAACCGGGACAGGGAAGAACACCATATATTTT. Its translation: CATSRTGTGKNTIYF.

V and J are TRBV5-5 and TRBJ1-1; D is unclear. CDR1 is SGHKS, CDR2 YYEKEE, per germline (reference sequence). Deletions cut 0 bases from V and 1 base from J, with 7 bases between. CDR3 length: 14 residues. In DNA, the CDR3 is TGTGCCAGCAGCTTGGGCCAGGCGAACACTGAAGCTTTCTTT. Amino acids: CASSLGQANTEAFF.

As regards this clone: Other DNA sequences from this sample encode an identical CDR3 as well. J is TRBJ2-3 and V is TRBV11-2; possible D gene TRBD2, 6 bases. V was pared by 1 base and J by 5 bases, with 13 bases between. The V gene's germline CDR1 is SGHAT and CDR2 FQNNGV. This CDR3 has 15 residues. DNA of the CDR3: TGTGCCAGCAGCTTAGGGGGACTGGAAGGAGATACGCAGTATTTT. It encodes CASSLGGLEGDTQYF.

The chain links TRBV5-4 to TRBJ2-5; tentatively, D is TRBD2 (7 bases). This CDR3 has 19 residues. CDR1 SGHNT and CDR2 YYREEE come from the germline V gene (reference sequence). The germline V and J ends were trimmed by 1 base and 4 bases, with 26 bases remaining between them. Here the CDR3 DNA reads TGTGCCAGCAGCTTGCCCAGGGGCGGCGGCTCGGGCGGGGGAGAGACCCAGTACTTC. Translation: CASSLPRGGGSGGGETQYF.

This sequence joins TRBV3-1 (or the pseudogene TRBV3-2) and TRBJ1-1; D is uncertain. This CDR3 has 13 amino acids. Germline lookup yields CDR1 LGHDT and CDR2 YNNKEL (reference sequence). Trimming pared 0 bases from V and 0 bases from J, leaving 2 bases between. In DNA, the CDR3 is TGTGCCAGCAGCCAAGATATGAACACTGAAGCTTTCTTT. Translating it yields CASSQDMNTEAFF.

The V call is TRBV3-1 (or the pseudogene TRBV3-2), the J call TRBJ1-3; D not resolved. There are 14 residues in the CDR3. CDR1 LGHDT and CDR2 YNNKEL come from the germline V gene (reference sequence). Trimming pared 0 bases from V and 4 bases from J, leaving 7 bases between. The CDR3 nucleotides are TGTGCCAGCAGCCAAGACCGACGGGGAAACACCATATATTTT. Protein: CASSQDRRGNTIYF.

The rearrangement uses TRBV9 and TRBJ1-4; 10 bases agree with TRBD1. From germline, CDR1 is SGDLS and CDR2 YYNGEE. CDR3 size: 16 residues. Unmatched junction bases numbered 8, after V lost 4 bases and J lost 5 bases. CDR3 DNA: TGTGCCAGCAGCCCTCCGGGACAGGGGTGGAATGAAAAACTGTTTTTT. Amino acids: CASSPPGQGWNEKLFF.

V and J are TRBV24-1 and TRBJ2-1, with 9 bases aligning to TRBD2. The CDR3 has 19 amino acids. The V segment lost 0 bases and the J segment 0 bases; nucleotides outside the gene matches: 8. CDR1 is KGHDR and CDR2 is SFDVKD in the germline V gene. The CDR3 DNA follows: TGTGCCACCAGTGATTTGAAGCTAGCGGGGATCAACTCCTACAATGAGCAGTTCTTC. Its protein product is CATSDLKLAGINSYNEQFF.

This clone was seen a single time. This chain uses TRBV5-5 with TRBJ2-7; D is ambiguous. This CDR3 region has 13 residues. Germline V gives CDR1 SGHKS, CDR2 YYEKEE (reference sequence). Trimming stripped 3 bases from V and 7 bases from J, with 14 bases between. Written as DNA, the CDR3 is TGTGCCAGCAGCTCCAATGGAATGGGAGAGCAGTACGTC. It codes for CASSSNGMGEQYV.

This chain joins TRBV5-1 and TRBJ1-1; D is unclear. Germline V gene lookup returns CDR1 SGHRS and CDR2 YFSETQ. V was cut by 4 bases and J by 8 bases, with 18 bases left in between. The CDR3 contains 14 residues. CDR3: CASSTFFSAREAFF. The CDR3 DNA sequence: TGCGCCAGCAGCACCTTCTTCTCCGCGCGAGAAGCTTTCTTT. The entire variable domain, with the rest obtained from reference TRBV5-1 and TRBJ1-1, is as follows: KAGVTQTPRYLIKTRGQQVTLSCSPISGHRSVSWYQQTPGQGLQFLFEYFSETQRNKGNFPGRFSGRQFSNSRSEMNVSTLELGDSALYLCASSTFFSAREAFFGQGTRLTVV.

Here the CDR3 DNA reads TGTGCCACCAAGGAGGGTTATTCACCCCTCCACTTT. Translation: CATKEGYSPLHF. This chain links TRBV28 with TRBJ1-6, with D unresolved. The CDR3 extends over 12 amino acids. The germline V gene encodes CDR1 MDHEN and CDR2 SYDVKM. The V gene lost 10 bases and the J gene lost 8 bases, with 12 bases spanning the gap.

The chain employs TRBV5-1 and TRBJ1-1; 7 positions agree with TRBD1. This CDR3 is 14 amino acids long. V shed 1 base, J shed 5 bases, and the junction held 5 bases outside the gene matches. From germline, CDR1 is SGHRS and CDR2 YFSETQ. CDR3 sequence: CASSLKVRGTEAFF. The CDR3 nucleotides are TGCGCCAGCAGCTTGAAGGTCAGGGGGACTGAAGCTTTCTTT.

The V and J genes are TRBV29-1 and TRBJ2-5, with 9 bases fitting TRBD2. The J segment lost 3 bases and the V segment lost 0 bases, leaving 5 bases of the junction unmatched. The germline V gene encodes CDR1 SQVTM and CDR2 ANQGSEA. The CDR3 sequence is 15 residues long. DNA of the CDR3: TGCAGCGTTGAAGAACAGCGGGGGGTTAAAGAGACCCAGTACTTC. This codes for CSVEEQRGVKETQYF.

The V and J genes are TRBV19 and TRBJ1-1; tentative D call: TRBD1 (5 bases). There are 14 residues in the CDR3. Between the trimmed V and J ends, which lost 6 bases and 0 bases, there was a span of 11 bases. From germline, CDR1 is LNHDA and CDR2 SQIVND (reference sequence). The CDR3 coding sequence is TGTGCCAGTAGCAGGGAGGTCCTGAACACTGAAGCTTTCTTT. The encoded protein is CASSREVLNTEAFF.

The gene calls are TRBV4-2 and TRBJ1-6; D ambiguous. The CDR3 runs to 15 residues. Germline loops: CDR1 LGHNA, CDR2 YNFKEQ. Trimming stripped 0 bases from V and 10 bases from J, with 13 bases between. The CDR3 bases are TGTGCCAGCAGCCAAGAGGAGGTAGCGGGGTCACCCCTCCACTTT. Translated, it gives CASSQEEVAGSPLHF.

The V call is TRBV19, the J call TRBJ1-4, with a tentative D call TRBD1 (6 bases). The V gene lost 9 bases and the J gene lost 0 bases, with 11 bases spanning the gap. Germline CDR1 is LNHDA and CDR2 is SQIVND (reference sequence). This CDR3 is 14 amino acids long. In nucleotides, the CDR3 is TGTGCCAGCGCTAGGGGGTCAACTAATGAAAAACTGTTTTTT. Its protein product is CASARGSTNEKLFF. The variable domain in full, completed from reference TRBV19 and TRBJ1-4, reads DGGITQSPKYLFRKEGQNVTLSCEQNLNHDAMYWYRQDPGQGLRLIYYSQIVNDFQKGDIAEGYSVSREKKESFPLTVTSAQKNPTAFYLCASARGSTNEKLFFGSGTQLSVL.

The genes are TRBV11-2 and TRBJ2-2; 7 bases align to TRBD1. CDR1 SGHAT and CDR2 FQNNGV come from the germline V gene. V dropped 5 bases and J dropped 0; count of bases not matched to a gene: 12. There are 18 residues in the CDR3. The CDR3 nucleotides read TGTGCCAGCAGCGTAAGAAGCCGGGACAGCGCGAACACCGGGGAGCTGTTTTTT. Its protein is CASSVRSRDSANTGELFF.

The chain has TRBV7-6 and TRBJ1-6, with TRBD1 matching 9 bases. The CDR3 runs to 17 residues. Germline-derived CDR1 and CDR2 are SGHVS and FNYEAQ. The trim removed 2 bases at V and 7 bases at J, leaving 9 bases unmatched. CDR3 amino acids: CASSLLIRDRENSPLHF. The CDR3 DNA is TGTGCCAGCAGCTTATTAATCCGGGACAGGGAAAATTCACCCCTCCACTTT.

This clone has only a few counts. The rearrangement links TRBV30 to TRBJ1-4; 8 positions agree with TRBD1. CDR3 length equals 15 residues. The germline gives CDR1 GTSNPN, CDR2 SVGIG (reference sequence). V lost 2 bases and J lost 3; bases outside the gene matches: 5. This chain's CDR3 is CAWSPGQGSNEKLFF. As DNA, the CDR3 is TGTGCCTGGAGTCCCGGACAGGGCTCTAATGAAAAACTGTTTTTT.

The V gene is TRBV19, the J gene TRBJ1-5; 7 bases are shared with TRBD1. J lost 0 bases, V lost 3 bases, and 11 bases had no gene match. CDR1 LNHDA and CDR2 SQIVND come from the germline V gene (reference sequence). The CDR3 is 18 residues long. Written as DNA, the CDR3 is TGTGCCAGTAGTATCTTAGGACAGGTGGGGTATAGCAATCAGCCCCAGCATTTT. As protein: CASSILGQVGYSNQPQHF.

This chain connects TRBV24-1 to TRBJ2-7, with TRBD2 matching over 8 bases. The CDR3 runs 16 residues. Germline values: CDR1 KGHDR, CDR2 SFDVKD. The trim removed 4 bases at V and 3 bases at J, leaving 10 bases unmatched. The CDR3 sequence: CATSDAKGAGVYEQYF. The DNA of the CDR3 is TGTGCCACCAGTGACGCCAAGGGAGCGGGAGTCTACGAGCAGTACTTC.

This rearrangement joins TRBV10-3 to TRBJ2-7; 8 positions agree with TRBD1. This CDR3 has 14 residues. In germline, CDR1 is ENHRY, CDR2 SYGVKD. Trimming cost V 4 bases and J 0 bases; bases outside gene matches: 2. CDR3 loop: CAISADRGSYEQYF. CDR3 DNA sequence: TGTGCCATCAGTGCCGACAGGGGCTCCTACGAGCAGTACTTC.

CDR3 protein: CASEQGGNQPQHF. In nucleotides, the CDR3 is TGTGCCAGCGAACAGGGGGGCAATCAGCCCCAGCATTTT. The rearrangement links TRBV2 to TRBJ1-5; 8 positions match TRBD1. There are 13 residues in the CDR3. In germline, CDR1 is SNHLY, CDR2 FYNNEI. V gave up 8 bases and J gave up 2 bases; unmatched junction bases: 2.

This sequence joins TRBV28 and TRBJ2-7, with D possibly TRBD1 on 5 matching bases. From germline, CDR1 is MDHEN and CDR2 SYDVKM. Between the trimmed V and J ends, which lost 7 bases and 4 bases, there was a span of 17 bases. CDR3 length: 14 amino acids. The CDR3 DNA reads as TGTGCCAGCACCCCGGGCCAGGGTGAGTACGAGCAGTACTTC. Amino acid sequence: CASTPGQGEYEQYF.